This T cell receptor (beta chain) was identified in a study of blood T cells in healthy people across ages. Study-wide points: Researchers said unsorted PBMCs prevented a conclusive naive versus antigen-experienced comparison.

The second PCR ran roughly 7 to 11 cycles with a sample-barcoded 5' primer and J-beta primers. TCRdb re-derived calls from the 5' RACE reads in MiXCR, one entry per CDR3 protein. Altogether some 800,000 distinct CDR3 sequences are present, around a quarter being singletons, with the ten largest covering approximately 4%. The CDR3 spans 15 residues. V shed 4 bases, J shed 5 bases, and the junction held 10 bases outside the gene matches. In germline, CDR1 is SEHNR, CDR2 FQNEAQ (reference sequence). A remark on this clonotype: Antigen unknown.

This sample was also put to use in a study of T cells of mothers and their children. From that paper: A few healthy Caucasian mothers and their six children were the donors. For unrelated pairs as for related ones, thymic selection shapes TCR recombination output similarly.

The source of this sequence is a boy under 18 in good health. The sample taken for sequencing was blood. The rearrangement joins TRBV7-9 to TRBJ2-7; 8 bases are shared with TRBD1. The CDR3 protein is CASSSDNDRGHEQYF. In DNA, the CDR3 is TGTGCCAGCAGCTCGGACAACGACAGGGGTCACGAGCAGTACTTC.